This T cell receptor beta chain was sequenced during a study of Graves' ophthalmopathy and Graves' hyperthyroidism. The CDR3 is made up of 14 amino acids. Germline lookup yields CDR1 DFQATT and CDR2 SNEGSKA (reference sequence). The V gene lost 0 bases and the J gene lost 1 base, with 10 bases spanning the gap. Many counts were recorded for this clonotype. Its target is not known. Study-wide results and limits: In predicting ophthalmopathy progression, the model reached 65% to 71% sensitivity and 72% to 85% specificity. Using 13 signatures, a model distinguished ophthalmopathy from stable hyperthyroidism, reaching around 87% sensitivity and around 81% specificity.

TCR beta CDR3 amplification used RNA transcripts. RT-PCR in the first round used HTBI primers; a second-round multiplex PCR followed. Via MiXCR, TCRdb re-called the multiplex PCR reads, giving one row per CDR3 protein. The repertoire holds 450,000 to 600,000 distinct CDR3 sequences, roughly 40% seen once, with less than 4.5% in the top ten. The source of this sequence is an adult man with Graves' hyperthyroidism. Sequenced material: peripheral blood or thyroid tissue (not recorded which). J is TRBJ2-7 and V is TRBV20-1, with D possibly TRBD2 on 5 matching bases. CDR3 in amino acids: CSARDYGGSYEQYF. The CDR3 DNA is TGCAGTGCTAGAGATTACGGAGGATCCTACGAGCAGTACTTC.